The rows below give T cell receptor beta chains drawn from one sample of a study of human T cells and chemical hapten exposure. TCRdb ran MiXCR on the RACE reads and lists one entry per CDR3 protein. The profile shows approximately 350,000 distinct CDR3 sequences, about 7% of them singletons. The material was whole blood, obtained in connection with sensitization to the hapten diphenylcyclopropenone (DPC). The source is a young woman with alopecia areata. Some clones in this sample may be carry-over from other donors' samples. Both conserved end residues are part of each CDR3. D genes are given only for firm matches. Rows give clone size only sometimes, using once, few, many, or a class for an expanded clone.

CDR3 DNA	CDR3 protein	V gene	clone size	D gene	J gene
TGTGCCAGCTCCGGCGGAAGCAGGGGTACCAAAAACATTCAGTACTTC	CASSGGSRGTKNIQYF	TRBV18	.	.	TRBJ2-4
TGCAGTGCTGGAGGACAGACGGGGGAGCAGTACTTC	CSAGGQTGEQYF	TRBV20-1	few	.	TRBJ2-7
TGTGCCAGCACCCCAAGACTGGAAGGAGATACGCAGTATTTT	CASTPRLEGDTQYF	TRBV14	.	.	TRBJ2-3
TGTGCCAGCAGCTTCCTAAGGTCGGCAACCTACGAGCAGTACTTC	CASSFLRSATYEQYF	TRBV3-1	many	.	TRBJ2-7
TGTGCCAGCAGCTTAGGGGGGACAGCTGAAGCTTTCTTT	CASSLGGTAEAFF	TRBV7-6	.	TRBD1	TRBJ1-1
TGTGCCAGCGGGAGAAGGGGCGGAGCTAGCACAGATACGCAGTATTTT	CASGRRGGASTDTQYF	TRBV3-1	few	.	TRBJ2-3
TGTGCCAGCAGTTACTCGGTCGGGAACGAGCAGTACTTC	CASSYSVGNEQYF	TRBV6-5	many	.	TRBJ2-7
TGTGCCAGCAGTGAATTTTGGTCCCGGGTCGACGAGCAGTACTTC	CASSEFWSRVDEQYF	TRBV6-1	.	.	TRBJ2-7
TGTGCCAGCAGTTTACCCTATAATTCACCCCTCCACTTT	CASSLPYNSPLHF	TRBV27	few	.	TRBJ1-6
TGTGCCAGCAGCCAAAAACCGACAGGTATGAACACTGAAGCTTTCTTT	CASSQKPTGMNTEAFF	TRBV4-2	few	.	TRBJ1-1
TGTGCCAGCAGTGAATTTAGAGACGCTAATGACCAAGAGACCCAGTACTTC	CASSEFRDANDQETQYF	TRBV25-1	.	.	TRBJ2-5
TGTGCCAGCAGAAGACAGGATTACTATGGCTACACCTTC	CASRRQDYYGYTF	TRBV6-5	few	.	TRBJ1-2
TGTGCCACCCGCCCTGGAATTGGTAGGGGCACAGATACGCAGTATTTT	CATRPGIGRGTDTQYF	TRBV6-5	many	.	TRBJ2-3
TGTGCCAGCAGCTTAGGGGACAGGGTGATTAATCAGCCCCAGCATTTT	CASSLGDRVINQPQHF	TRBV11-2	.	TRBD1	TRBJ1-5
TGTGCCAGCAACAGGGGCAATGAAAAACTGTTTTTT	CASNRGNEKLFF	TRBV12-3/TRBV12-4	many	TRBD1	TRBJ1-4
TGTGCCAGCAGCTTAGGGGCGACTAGCGGGGAAGAGACCCAGTACTTC	CASSLGATSGEETQYF	TRBV7-9	.	TRBD2	TRBJ2-5
TGTGCCAGCAGCCGGATGAACACTGAAGCTTTCTTT	CASSRMNTEAFF	TRBV6-2/TRBV6-3	many	.	TRBJ1-1
TGTGCCAGCAGCTCCTTACATGTAGGGGCCCTGTCTGGAAACACCATATATTTT	CASSSLHVGALSGNTIYF	TRBV13	.	.	TRBJ1-3
TGCAGCGTTGATATGGTAGCGGGGGGGCTCTACAATGAGCAGTTCTTC	CSVDMVAGGLYNEQFF	TRBV29-1	.	TRBD2	TRBJ2-1
TGTGCCAGCAGTTTCGGGGGCGCGAATGCGGGGAGCACAGATACGCAGTATTTT	CASSFGGANAGSTDTQYF	TRBV6-2/TRBV6-3	many	.	TRBJ2-3
TGTGCCACTCGAGCGGGGGGGAGCTCCTACAATGAGCAGTTCTTC	CATRAGGSSYNEQFF	TRBV4-2	few	TRBD2	TRBJ2-1
TGTGCCAGCAGCAGACAGCGGGGATTCACAGATACGCAGTATTTT	CASSRQRGFTDTQYF	TRBV7-2	many	TRBD2	TRBJ2-3
TGTGCCAGCAGTTATCTCCTCGGGACAGGGGGTACCCAGTACTTC	CASSYLLGTGGTQYF	TRBV6-2/TRBV6-3	few	TRBD1	TRBJ2-5
TGCAGCGTTGAAAAGGGGCTAGTTGGATACAATGAGCAGTTCTTC	CSVEKGLVGYNEQFF	TRBV29-1	few	.	TRBJ2-1
TGTGCCACCAGCAGAGATGGGGGTGGCAAAAACATTCAGTACTTC	CATSRDGGGKNIQYF	TRBV15	.	.	TRBJ2-4
TGTGCCAGCAGTTTATACCGGAATTCACCCCTCCACTTT	CASSLYRNSPLHF	TRBV27	many	.	TRBJ1-6
TGTGCCAGCAGCTTAGGGTCGCCCTTCAATCAGCCCCAGCATTTT	CASSLGSPFNQPQHF	TRBV7-9	.	.	TRBJ1-5
TGTGCCAGCAGCGTAGCACCGGGTTTATACGAGCAGTACTTC	CASSVAPGLYEQYF	TRBV9	.	.	TRBJ2-7
TGCGCCAGCAGCGCCCGGGCAGGGGCCGGGGAGCTGTTTTTT	CASSARAGAGELFF	TRBV4-3	few	.	TRBJ2-2
TGTGCCAGCAGGTTCGACGAACAGTATGGCTACACCTTC	CASRFDEQYGYTF	TRBV7-4	.	.	TRBJ1-2
TGTGCCAGCAGTTGGACTAGAGGCGGGACAGATACGCAGTATTTT	CASSWTRGGTDTQYF	TRBV6-5	few	TRBD2	TRBJ2-3
TGTGCCAGCAGTTCGTCAGGAAGGACCCACTACGAGCAGTACTTC	CASSSSGRTHYEQYF	TRBV28	.	.	TRBJ2-7
TGTGCCAGCAGTTTAGCGTCAAGGTGCACTGAAGCTTTCTTT	CASSLASRCTEAFF	TRBV12-3/TRBV12-4	.	.	TRBJ1-1
TGTGCCAGCAGCGGTTCGACAGTACTCCAAGAGACCCAGTACTTC	CASSGSTVLQETQYF	TRBV9	few	.	TRBJ2-5
TGCGCCAGCAGCGCGGACGGGAGCACAGATACGCAGTATTTT	CASSADGSTDTQYF	TRBV5-1	.	.	TRBJ2-3
TGCGCCAGCAGATCGGACGGGGATACGCAGTATTTT	CASRSDGDTQYF	TRBV5-1	many	.	TRBJ2-3
TGTGCCGTCCTTCCCGGGACAGATAATTCACCCCTCCACTTT	CAVLPGTDNSPLHF	TRBV10-3	few	TRBD1	TRBJ1-6
TGTGCCAGCAGCTTAGTAGGGTTTCAAGAGACCCAGTACTTC	CASSLVGFQETQYF	TRBV7-9	few	.	TRBJ2-5
TGCAGCGTTGAAGGAATGCGTCTCCGGGAGCAGTACTTC	CSVEGMRLREQYF	TRBV29-1	many	.	TRBJ2-7
TGTGCCAGCAGTGAATTGGAGGATAGCGGGTACTGGTTCTTC	CASSELEDSGYWFF	TRBV6-1	few	TRBD2	TRBJ2-1
TGCGCCAGCAGCCAGGGGCCGACAGGGGCCTATTCACCCCTCCACTTT	CASSQGPTGAYSPLHF	TRBV4-1	few	TRBD1	TRBJ1-6
TGTGCCAGCAGTTGGACAGAAATTAATCAGCCCCAGCATTTT	CASSWTEINQPQHF	TRBV6-2/TRBV6-3	.	.	TRBJ1-5
TGCGCCAGCAGCTTGTCTGGGCAGAACACTGAAGCTTTCTTT	CASSLSGQNTEAFF	TRBV5-1	few	.	TRBJ1-1
TGTGCCAGCAGTTATCCCCAGGGCTTCTCCTCCACAGATACGCAGTATTTT	CASSYPQGFSSTDTQYF	TRBV6-2/TRBV6-3	few	.	TRBJ2-3
TGCAGTGGACCCCGGGACATCCCCGGTGGTACGCAGTATTTT	CSGPRDIPGGTQYF	TRBV29-1	few	.	TRBJ2-3
TGTGCCAGCAGTTTAGGGGACAGGGGGTTCGATGAGCAGTTCTTC	CASSLGDRGFDEQFF	TRBV12-3/TRBV12-4	few	TRBD1	TRBJ2-1
TGTGCCAGCAGTGAGCAACAGGGACTCTCTGGAAACACCATATATTTT	CASSEQQGLSGNTIYF	TRBV6-1	many	.	TRBJ1-3
TGTGCCAGCAGCTCCCAACAGGGTAAAAGCGGCTACACCTTC	CASSSQQGKSGYTF	TRBV6-6	few	.	TRBJ1-2
TGCAGCGTTGCACAGGGGGGCGCAGATACGCAGTATTTT	CSVAQGGADTQYF	TRBV29-1	many	TRBD1	TRBJ2-3
TGTGCCAGCAGCGTAGATGGGGAAACGGGCACTGAAGCTTTCTTT	CASSVDGETGTEAFF	TRBV9	many	.	TRBJ1-1
TGTGCCAGCACTAAGGGGCATTCTGGGGCCAACGTCCTGACTTTC	CASTKGHSGANVLTF	TRBV12-3/TRBV12-4	many	.	TRBJ2-6
TGTGCCAGTAGTAGAACGACAGGGGGAACGGGCAATCAGCCCCAGCATTTT	CASSRTTGGTGNQPQHF	TRBV19	few	TRBD1	TRBJ1-5
TGTGCCAGCAGCCTATCCAGCGGGGGGCTGGGCACTGAAGCTTTCTTT	CASSLSSGGLGTEAFF	TRBV3-1	few	.	TRBJ1-1